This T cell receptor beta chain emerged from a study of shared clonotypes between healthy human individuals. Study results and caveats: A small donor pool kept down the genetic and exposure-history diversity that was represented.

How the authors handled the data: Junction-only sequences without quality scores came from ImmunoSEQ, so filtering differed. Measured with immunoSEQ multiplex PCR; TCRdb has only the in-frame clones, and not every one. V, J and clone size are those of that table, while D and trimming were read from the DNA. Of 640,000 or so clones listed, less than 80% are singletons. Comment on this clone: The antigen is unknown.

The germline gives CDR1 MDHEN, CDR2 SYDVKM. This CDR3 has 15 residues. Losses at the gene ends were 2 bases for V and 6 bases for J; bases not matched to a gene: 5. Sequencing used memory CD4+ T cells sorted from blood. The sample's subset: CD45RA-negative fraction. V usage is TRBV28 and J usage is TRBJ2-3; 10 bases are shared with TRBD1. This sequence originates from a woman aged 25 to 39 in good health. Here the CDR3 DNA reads TGTGCCAGCAGTTTAGCGACAGGGGGCGTGGATACGCAGTATTTT. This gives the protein CASSLATGGVDTQYF. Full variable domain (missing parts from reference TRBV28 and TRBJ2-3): DVKVTQSSRYLVKRTGEKVFLECVQDMDHENMFWYRQDPGLGLRLIYFSYDVKMKEKGDIPEGYSVSREKKERFSLILESASTNQTSMYLCASSLATGGVDTQYFGPGTRLTVL.